The 19 T cell receptor beta chains listed next were all sequenced from one sample in a study of T-cell reconstitution after alpha-beta-depleted transplantation in children. Unique molecular identifiers were used to barcode this TCRbeta library. MiXCR was run by TCRdb on the PCR reads, yielding one entry per CDR3 protein. This table holds about 460,000 distinct CDR3 sequences, roughly an eighth found once. The sequences come from PBMCs, mostly from graft donor cells, collected 180 days after TCRalphabeta/CD19-depleted stem cell transplant. The receptors originated from a female patient under 10 years old who had a stem cell transplant for aplastic anemia, so the T cells may come from the graft donor.

The CDR3 protein is CASGLEDKALFYGYTF. The CDR3 DNA is TGTGCTAGTGGTTTGGAGGACAAAGCACTTTTCTATGGCTACACCTTC. The rearrangement uses TRBV12-5 and TRBJ1-2, with D possibly TRBD1 on 5 matching bases. The V end was cut by 1 base, the J end by 4 bases, with 16 bases between. Germline assignment: CDR1 LGHNT and CDR2 FRNRAP. This CDR3 comprises 16 residues.

This clonotype was seen a few times. V is TRBV4-3 and J is TRBJ2-3, with a possible D match to TRBD2 (5 bases). CDR3 length: 15 amino acids. Between the trimmed V and J ends, which lost 4 bases and 5 bases, there was a span of 16 bases. Germline-derived CDR1 and CDR2 are LGHNA and YSLEER. CDR3 residues: CASSPSEGWGDTQYF. CDR3 nucleotide sequence: TGCGCCAGCAGCCCGAGTGAGGGCTGGGGAGATACGCAGTATTTT.

This clonotype has more than one count but fewer than ten. The CDR3 DNA follows: TGTGCCAGCAGCGGCGGGACTACCCAAGAGACCCAGTACTTC. This translates into CASSGGTTQETQYF. This rearrangement joins TRBV5-6 to TRBJ2-5; 7 bases are shared with TRBD2. Germline V gene lookup returns CDR1 SGHDT and CDR2 YYEEEE. Unmatched junction bases numbered 4, after V lost 4 bases and J lost 1 base. There are 14 residues in the CDR3.

In its sample, this clonotype was seen a few times. The chain links TRBV20-1 to TRBJ2-5; 9 nucleotides match TRBD1. Germline V gives CDR1 DFQATT, CDR2 SNEGSKA (reference sequence). The CDR3 is 18 amino acids. V lost 0 bases, J lost 2 bases, and 13 bases stayed unmatched. In DNA form, the CDR3 reads TGCAGTGCTAGAGATCAATCCGGGACAGGGAGCCCTCAAGAGACCCAGTACTTC. This codes for CSARDQSGTGSPQETQYF.

This clonotype was seen only a few times. The genes are TRBV3-1 and TRBJ2-7, with TRBD2 identical over 10 bases. The CDR3 contains 17 residues. CDR1 is LGHDT, CDR2 YNNKEL, per germline (reference sequence). V shed 1 base and J 6 bases; nucleotides not matched to a gene: 12. The CDR3 spells CASSQGGIVSGRIEQYF. DNA of the CDR3: TGTGCCAGCAGCCAAGGTGGTATCGTTAGCGGGAGGATCGAGCAGTACTTC.

This clonotype came up a few times. This sequence joins TRBV18 and TRBJ2-2, with no clear D. The CDR3 covers 12 residues. CDR1 and CDR2 (germline): KGHSH, LQKENI. With 2 bases removed from V and 7 bases from J, the gap between germline ends came to 5 bases. CDR3 sequence reads: CASSPSNGELFF. The CDR3 nucleotides read TGTGCCAGCTCACCAAGTAACGGGGAGCTGTTTTTT.

This clonotype was observed a few times. As DNA, the CDR3 is TGTGCCAGCTCCCCAAGGACGAGGAGCACAGATACGCAGTATTTT. This codes for CASSPRTRSTDTQYF. The V and J genes are TRBV18 and TRBJ2-3; D gene ambiguous. The CDR3 sequence is 15 residues long. The ends were cut back, 6 bases at V and 0 bases at J, with 13 bases in the middle. Germline values: CDR1 KGHSH, CDR2 LQKENI. Variable domain in full (rest from reference TRBV18 and TRBJ2-3): NAGVMQNPRHLVRRRGQEARLRCSPMKGHSHVYWYRQLPEEGLKFMVYLQKENIIDESGMPKERFSAEFPKEGPSILRIQQVVRGDSAAYFCASSPRTRSTDTQYFGPGTRLTVL.

This clonotype has only a few counts. The chain employs TRBV6-5 and TRBJ2-3; D might be TRBD2 (5 bases). The V gene's germline CDR1 is MNHEY and CDR2 SVGAGI. The CDR3 spans 16 residues. V gave up 2 bases and J gave up 1 base, with 13 bases separating them. The CDR3 protein is CASSYPRSGRTDTQYF. The CDR3 coding sequence is TGTGCCAGCAGTTACCCTAGAAGCGGCCGCACAGATACGCAGTATTTT.

The chain employs TRBV7-2 and TRBJ2-1; D might be TRBD2 (6 bases). This CDR3 is 14 amino acids long. Between the trimmed V and J ends, which lost 4 bases and 7 bases, there was a span of 14 bases. Germline CDR1 SGHTA, CDR2 FQGNSA. CDR3 DNA: TGTGCCAGCAGCTCACGCGGGACGGGGAATGAGCAGTTCTTC. This translates into CASSSRGTGNEQFF. The whole variable domain, remainder taken from reference TRBV7-2 and TRBJ2-1, is GAGVSQSPSNKVTEKGKDVELRCDPISGHTALYWYRQSLGQGLEFLIYFQGNSAPDKSGLPSDRFSAERTGGSVSTLTIQRTQQEDSAVYLCASSSRGTGNEQFFGPGTRLTVL.

This clonotype was recorded a few times. J is TRBJ1-1 and V is TRBV19; D not certain. Trimming cost V 5 bases and J 4 bases, with 14 bases left between them. The V gene's germline CDR1 is LNHDA and CDR2 SQIVND (reference sequence). The CDR3 length is 14 residues. CDR3 protein: CASSLTGYGTEAFF. CDR3 in DNA: TGTGCCAGTAGTCTGACGGGGTATGGCACTGAAGCTTTCTTT.

J is TRBJ2-5 and V is TRBV24-1, with D perhaps being TRBD1 or TRBD2 (5 bases each). Between the trimmed V and J ends, which lost 6 bases and 0 bases, there was a span of 10 bases. The CDR3 sequence is 14 residues long. The V gene's germline CDR1 is KGHDR and CDR2 SFDVKD. The CDR3 coding sequence is TGTGCCACCAGTCGCCCGGGACACCAAGAGACCCAGTACTTC. Encoded protein: CATSRPGHQETQYF.

The chain carries TRBV3-1 and TRBJ2-2, with D tentatively TRBD1 (5 bases). V was clipped by 1 base and J by 0 bases, with 15 bases between them. In germline, CDR1 is LGHDT, CDR2 YNNKEL (reference sequence). The CDR3 loop spans 18 amino acids. The CDR3 DNA follows: TGTGCCAGCAGCCAAGTTGACCTTAGGGGATCGAACACCGGGGAGCTGTTTTTT. Translated, it gives CASSQVDLRGSNTGELFF. Looking up the rest from reference TRBV3-1 and TRBJ2-2 gives the full variable domain: DTAVSQTPKYLVTQMGNDKSIKCEQNLGHDTMYWYKQDSKKFLKIMFSYNNKELIINETVPNRFSPKSPDKAHLNLHINSLELGDSAVYFCASSQVDLRGSNTGELFFGEGSRLTVL.

The chain is built from TRBV10-3 and TRBJ2-5; no firm D call. Trimming removed 6 bases from V and 2 bases from J, with 10 bases in between. The CDR3 consists of 13 residues. Germline values: CDR1 ENHRY, CDR2 SYGVKD. The CDR3 region has the DNA TGTGCCATCAGACATACGCAGCAAGAGACCCAGTACTTC. Protein: CAIRHTQQETQYF.

Of note for this clonotype: One end of the junction does not line up with germline, which may come from a read error. V usage is TRBV28 and J usage is TRBJ2-6; 8 nucleotides align to TRBD1. Germline V gene sequence: CDR1 MDHEN, CDR2 SYDVKM. CDR3 size: 15 residues. CDR3 in amino acids: CASSPGGPGANGLTF. DNA of the CDR3: TGTGCCAGCAGTCCAGGGGGCCCTGGGGCCAACGGCCTGACTTTC.

The gene calls are TRBV6-2 or TRBV6-3 and TRBJ2-2, with 8 bases lining up with TRBD1. This CDR3 comprises 15 residues. Trimming took 6 bases from V and 4 from J; bases not matched to a gene: 7. The germline CDR1 and CDR2 sequences are MNHEY and SVGEGT. The CDR3 coding sequence is TGTGCCAGCAGGTCAGGGGGCCGTACCACCGGGGAGCTGTTTTTT. The encoded protein is CASRSGGRTTGELFF.

The chain is built from TRBV15 and TRBJ2-6; D is unresolved. The CDR3 runs to 13 residues. The germline V gene has CDR1 LNHNV and CDR2 YYDKDF (reference sequence). The V end lost 4 bases, the J end lost 2 bases, and 3 bases lay between the germline ends. CDR3 DNA: TGTGCCACCAGCATGGCTGGGGCCAACGTCCTGACTTTC. Its translation: CATSMAGANVLTF.

This clonotype was observed a few times. V usage is TRBV27 and J usage is TRBJ1-5; 9 bases line up with TRBD1. J gave up 7 bases and V 6 bases, and 10 bases lay outside the gene matches. Looked up from germline, CDR1 is MNHEY and CDR2 is SMNVEV (reference sequence). The CDR3 has 15 amino acids. CDR3 amino acids: CASRSGGTGLQPQHF. The DNA of the CDR3 is TGTGCCAGCAGAAGTGGGGGGACAGGGTTACAGCCCCAGCATTTT.

The CDR3 protein is CASSLTGQLYGYTF. The CDR3 nucleotides are TGTGCCAGCAGTCTTACGGGACAACTCTATGGCTACACCTTC. V usage is TRBV28 and J usage is TRBJ1-2, with D possibly TRBD1 on 6 matching bases. Trimming left V 5 bases short and J 4 bases short, with 14 bases between. Germline V lookup: CDR1 MDHEN, CDR2 SYDVKM. The CDR3 extends over 14 amino acids.

This clonotype was counted only a few times. The genes are TRBV9 and TRBJ2-7; 10 bases align to TRBD1. The CDR3 is made up of 16 amino acids. The J segment lost 2 bases and the V segment lost 0 bases, leaving 5 bases of the junction unmatched. CDR1 and CDR2 (germline): SGDLS, YYNGEE. CDR3 protein: CASSVAGDRGPYEQYF. CDR3 DNA: TGTGCCAGCAGCGTAGCAGGGGACAGGGGCCCCTACGAGCAGTACTTC.